This entry lists 7 T cell receptor beta chains sequenced from one sample in a study of T cell changes during pregnancy in multiple sclerosis. Method: immunoSEQ multiplex PCR; TCRdb's copy keeps in-frame clones and lacks some. The profile covers roughly 56,000 clones, with about 89% appearing a single time and about 0.5% taken by the ten largest. Material: CD4+ T cells from peripheral blood mononuclear cells, obtained after pregnancy. These receptors all stem from a female donor in good health, enrolled as a control in a pregnancy study.

The V gene is TRBV6-6, the J gene TRBJ1-2; 7 bases map to TRBD1. Trimming took 7 bases from V and 2 from J; bases not matched to a gene: 4. The CDR3 totals 13 residues. Germline V gives CDR1 MNHNY, CDR2 SVGAGI (reference sequence). In nucleotides, the CDR3 is TGTGCCAGCAAGATCAGGGGGAACTATGGCTACACCTTC. Translation gives CASKIRGNYGYTF.

The chain combines TRBV7-2 with TRBJ1-1; 9 bases agree with TRBD1. V gave up 5 bases and J gave up 4 bases; unmatched junction bases: 5. There are 14 residues in the CDR3. Germline loops: CDR1 SGHTA, CDR2 FQGNSA. CDR3: CASSPQGASTEAFF. CDR3 coding DNA: TGTGCCAGCAGCCCACAGGGGGCTTCCACTGAAGCTTTCTTT.

This clone was recorded once. The V and J genes are TRBV5-1 and TRBJ1-4; 7 bases agree with TRBD1. CDR1 SGHRS and CDR2 YFSETQ come from the germline V gene. The V gene end was trimmed by 4 bases and the J gene end by 8 bases; junction bases not matched to a gene: 8. CDR3 size: 14 residues. The chain's CDR3 is CASSHDRVQEKLFF. The CDR3 DNA reads TGCGCCAGCAGCCACGACAGGGTTCAGGAAAAACTGTTTTTT. The whole variable domain, remainder taken from reference TRBV5-1 and TRBJ1-4, is KAGVTQTPRYLIKTRGQQVTLSCSPISGHRSVSWYQQTPGQGLQFLFEYFSETQRNKGNFPGRFSGRQFSNSRSEMNVSTLELGDSALYLCASSHDRVQEKLFFGSGTQLSVL.

The chain employs TRBV19 and TRBJ2-7; 7 positions match TRBD1. After removal of 4 bases from V and 5 bases from J, the junction contained 8 bases not matched to a gene. This CDR3 is built from 14 residues. Germline V lookup: CDR1 LNHDA, CDR2 SQIVND (reference sequence). CDR3 sequence reads: CASSNTGVFDEQYF. The CDR3 DNA reads TGTGCCAGTAGTAATACAGGGGTATTCGACGAGCAGTACTTC.

The chain employs TRBV19 and TRBJ1-4; D is uncertain. Between the trimmed V and J ends, which lost 8 bases and 0 bases, there was a span of 10 bases. The CDR3 runs 14 residues. Germline values: CDR1 LNHDA, CDR2 SQIVND (reference sequence). Written as DNA, the CDR3 is TGTGCCAGTCGAGGAGAGGCAACTAATGAAAAACTGTTTTTT. Encoded protein: CASRGEATNEKLFF.

The chain employs TRBV4-3 and TRBJ2-1, with 9 bases fitting TRBD2. Per germline, CDR1 LGHNA and CDR2 YSLEER. V lost 3 bases and J lost 7; bases outside the gene matches: 4. CDR3 length equals 14 residues. The CDR3 spells CASSHRTSANEQFF. CDR3 DNA: TGCGCCAGCAGCCATAGGACTAGCGCAAATGAGCAGTTCTTC.

The chain is built from TRBV4-2 and TRBJ1-1; D unresolved. V lost 0 bases to trimming and J lost 2 bases, with 10 bases between them. The CDR3 loop spans 15 amino acids. CDR1 is LGHNA, CDR2 YNFKEQ, per germline. The CDR3 nucleotides are TGTGCCAGCAGCCAAGACATGGTTAGCAACACTGAAGCTTTCTTT. Protein: CASSQDMVSNTEAFF.